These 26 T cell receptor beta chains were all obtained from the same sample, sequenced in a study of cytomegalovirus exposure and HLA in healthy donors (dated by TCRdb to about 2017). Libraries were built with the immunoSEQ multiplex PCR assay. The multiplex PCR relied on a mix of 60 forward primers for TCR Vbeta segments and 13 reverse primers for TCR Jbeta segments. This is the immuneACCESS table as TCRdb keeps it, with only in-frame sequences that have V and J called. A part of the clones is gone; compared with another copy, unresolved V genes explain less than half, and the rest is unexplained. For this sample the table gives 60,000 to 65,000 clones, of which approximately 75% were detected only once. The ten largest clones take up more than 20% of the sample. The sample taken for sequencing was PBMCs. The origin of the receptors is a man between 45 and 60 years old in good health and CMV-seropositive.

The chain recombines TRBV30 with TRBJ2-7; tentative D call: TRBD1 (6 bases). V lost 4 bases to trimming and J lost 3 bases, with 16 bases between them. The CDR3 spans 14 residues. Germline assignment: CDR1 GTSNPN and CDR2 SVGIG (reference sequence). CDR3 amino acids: CAWNTAQGYYEQYF. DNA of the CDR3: TGTGCCTGGAACACCGCACAGGGCTACTACGAGCAGTACTTC.

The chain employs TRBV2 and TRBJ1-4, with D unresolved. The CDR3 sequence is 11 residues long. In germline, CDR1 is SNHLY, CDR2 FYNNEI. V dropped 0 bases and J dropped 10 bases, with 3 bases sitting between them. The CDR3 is CASSEARKLFF. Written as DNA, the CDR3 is TGTGCCAGCAGTGAAGCCCGAAAACTGTTTTTT.

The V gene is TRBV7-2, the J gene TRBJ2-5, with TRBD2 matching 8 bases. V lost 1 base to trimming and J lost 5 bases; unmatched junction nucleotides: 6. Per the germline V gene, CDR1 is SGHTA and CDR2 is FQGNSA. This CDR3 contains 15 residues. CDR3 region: CASSLEIPSGETQYF. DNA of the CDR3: TGTGCCAGCAGCTTAGAAATTCCTAGCGGGGAGACCCAGTACTTC.

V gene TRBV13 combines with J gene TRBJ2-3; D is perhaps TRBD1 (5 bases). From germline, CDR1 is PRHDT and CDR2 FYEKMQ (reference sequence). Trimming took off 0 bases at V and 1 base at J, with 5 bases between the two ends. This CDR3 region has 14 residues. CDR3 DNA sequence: TGTGCCAGCAGCTTAGGACAGGGCACAGATACGCAGTATTTT. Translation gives CASSLGQGTDTQYF.

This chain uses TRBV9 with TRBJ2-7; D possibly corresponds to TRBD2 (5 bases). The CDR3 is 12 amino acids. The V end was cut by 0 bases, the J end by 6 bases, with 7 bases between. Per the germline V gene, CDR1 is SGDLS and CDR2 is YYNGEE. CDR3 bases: TGTGCCAGCAGCGTAGTTGGAGGCGAGCAGTACTTC. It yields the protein CASSVVGGEQYF.

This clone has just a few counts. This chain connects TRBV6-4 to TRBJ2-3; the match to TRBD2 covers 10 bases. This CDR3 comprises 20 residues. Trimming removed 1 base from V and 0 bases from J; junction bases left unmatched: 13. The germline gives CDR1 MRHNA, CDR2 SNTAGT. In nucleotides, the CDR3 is TGTGCCAGCAGTGACTACCCAACGTTAGCGGGGGGCCTAAGCACAGATACGCAGTATTTT. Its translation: CASSDYPTLAGGLSTDTQYF.

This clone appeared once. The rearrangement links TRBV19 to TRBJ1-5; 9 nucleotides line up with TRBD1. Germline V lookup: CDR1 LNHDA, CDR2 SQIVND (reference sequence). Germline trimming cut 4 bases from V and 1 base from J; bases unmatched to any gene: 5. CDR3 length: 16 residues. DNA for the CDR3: TGTGCCAGTAGTAACAGGGGGCAAAGAAGCAATCAGCCCCAGCATTTT. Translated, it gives CASSNRGQRSNQPQHF.

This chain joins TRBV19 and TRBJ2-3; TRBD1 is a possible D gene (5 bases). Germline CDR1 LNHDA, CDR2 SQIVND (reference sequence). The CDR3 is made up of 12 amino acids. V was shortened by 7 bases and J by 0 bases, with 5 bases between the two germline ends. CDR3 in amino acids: CASKGSTDTQYF. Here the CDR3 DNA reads TGTGCCAGTAAGGGGAGCACAGATACGCAGTATTTT. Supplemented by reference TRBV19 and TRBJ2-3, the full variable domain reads DGGITQSPKYLFRKEGQNVTLSCEQNLNHDAMYWYRQDPGQGLRLIYYSQIVNDFQKGDIAEGYSVSREKKESFPLTVTSAQKNPTAFYLCASKGSTDTQYFGPGTRLTVL.

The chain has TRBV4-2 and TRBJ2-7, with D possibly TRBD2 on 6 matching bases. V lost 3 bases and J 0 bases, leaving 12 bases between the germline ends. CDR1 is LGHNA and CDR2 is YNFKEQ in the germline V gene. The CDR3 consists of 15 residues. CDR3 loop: CASSQGGGSSYEQYF. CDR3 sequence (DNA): TGTGCCAGCAGCCAGGGTGGAGGGAGCTCCTACGAGCAGTACTTC.

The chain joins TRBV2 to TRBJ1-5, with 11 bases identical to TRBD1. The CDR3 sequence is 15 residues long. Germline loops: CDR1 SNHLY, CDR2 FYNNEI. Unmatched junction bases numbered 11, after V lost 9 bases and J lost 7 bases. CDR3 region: CASNPDRGQGQPQHF. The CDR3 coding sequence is TGTGCCAGTAACCCGGACAGGGGGCAGGGGCAGCCCCAGCATTTT.

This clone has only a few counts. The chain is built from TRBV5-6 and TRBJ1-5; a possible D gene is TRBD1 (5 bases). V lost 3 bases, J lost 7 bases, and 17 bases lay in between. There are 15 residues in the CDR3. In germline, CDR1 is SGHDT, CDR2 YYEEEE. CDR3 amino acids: CASSSYGGGDQPQHF. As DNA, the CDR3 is TGTGCCAGCAGCTCGTACGGGGGGGGAGACCAGCCCCAGCATTTT.

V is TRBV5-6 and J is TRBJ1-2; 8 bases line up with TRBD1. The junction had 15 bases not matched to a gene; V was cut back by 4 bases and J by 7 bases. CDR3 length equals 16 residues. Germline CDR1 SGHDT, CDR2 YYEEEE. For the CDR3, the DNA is TGTGCCAGCAGCGGAGCTGGACAGGGTGCTTTGGGTGGCTACACCTTC. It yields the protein CASSGAGQGALGGYTF.

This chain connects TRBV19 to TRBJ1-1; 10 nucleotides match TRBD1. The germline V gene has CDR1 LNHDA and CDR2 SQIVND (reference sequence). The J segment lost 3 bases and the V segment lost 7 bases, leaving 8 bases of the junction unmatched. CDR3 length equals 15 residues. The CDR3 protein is CASKGQGPRDTEAFF. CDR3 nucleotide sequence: TGTGCCAGTAAGGGACAGGGGCCAAGGGACACTGAAGCTTTCTTT.

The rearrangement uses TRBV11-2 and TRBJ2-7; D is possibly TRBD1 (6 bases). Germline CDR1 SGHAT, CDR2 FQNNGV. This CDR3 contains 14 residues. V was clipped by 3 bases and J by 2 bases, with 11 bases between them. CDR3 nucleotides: TGTGCCAGCAGCTTCGACAGGCTAACCTACGAGCAGTACTTC. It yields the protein CASSFDRLTYEQYF.

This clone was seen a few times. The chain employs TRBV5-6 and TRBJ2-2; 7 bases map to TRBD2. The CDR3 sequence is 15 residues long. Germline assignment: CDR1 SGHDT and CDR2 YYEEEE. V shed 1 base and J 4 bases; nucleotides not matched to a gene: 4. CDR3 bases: TGTGCCAGCAGCTTGTGGACTAGTGGCACCGGGGAGCTGTTTTTT. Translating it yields CASSLWTSGTGELFF.

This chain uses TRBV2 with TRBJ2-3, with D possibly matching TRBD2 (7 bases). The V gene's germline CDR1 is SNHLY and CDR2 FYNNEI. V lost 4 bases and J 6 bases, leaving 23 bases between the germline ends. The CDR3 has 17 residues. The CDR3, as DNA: TGTGCCAGCAGTGGTTGGGGGGGCGGGACCCTCAGGGATACGCAGTATTTT. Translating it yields CASSGWGGGTLRDTQYF.

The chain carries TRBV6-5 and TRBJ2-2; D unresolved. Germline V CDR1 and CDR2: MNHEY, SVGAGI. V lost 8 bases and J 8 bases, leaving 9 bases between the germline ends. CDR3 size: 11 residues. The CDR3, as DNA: TGTGCCAGCGTCGACTCAGGGGAGCTGTTTTTT. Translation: CASVDSGELFF.

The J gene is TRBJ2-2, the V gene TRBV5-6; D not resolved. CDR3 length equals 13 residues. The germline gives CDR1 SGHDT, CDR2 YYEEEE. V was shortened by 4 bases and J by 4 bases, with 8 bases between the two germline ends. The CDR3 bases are TGTGCCAGCAGCCCGTCCCTCACCGGGGAGCTGTTTTTT. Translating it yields CASSPSLTGELFF. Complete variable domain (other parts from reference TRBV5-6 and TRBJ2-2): DAGVTQSPTHLIKTRGQQVTLRCSPKSGHDTVSWYQQALGQGPQFIFQYYEEEERQRGNFPDRFSGHQFPNYSSELNVNALLLGDSALYLCASSPSLTGELFFGEGSRLTVL.

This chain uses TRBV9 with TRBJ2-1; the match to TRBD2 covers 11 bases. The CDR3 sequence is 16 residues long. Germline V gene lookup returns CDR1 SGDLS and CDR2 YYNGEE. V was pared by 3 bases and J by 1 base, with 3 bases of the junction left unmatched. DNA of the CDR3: TGTGCCAGCAGCGCCTGGACTAGCGGGTCCTACAATGAGCAGTTCTTC. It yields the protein CASSAWTSGSYNEQFF.

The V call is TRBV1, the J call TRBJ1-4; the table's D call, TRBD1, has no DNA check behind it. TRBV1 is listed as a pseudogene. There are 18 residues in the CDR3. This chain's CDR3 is CTSSQSQTGGTWREKLFF. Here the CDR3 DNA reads TGCACCAGCAGCCAATCCCAGACAGGGGGAACTTGGAGAGAAAAACTGTTTTTT.

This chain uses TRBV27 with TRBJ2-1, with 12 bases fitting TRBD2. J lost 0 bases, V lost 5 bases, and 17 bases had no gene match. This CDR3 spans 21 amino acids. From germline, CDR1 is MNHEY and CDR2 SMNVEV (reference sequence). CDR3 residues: CASSTGTSGPKGAPSYNEQFF. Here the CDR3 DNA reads TGTGCCAGCAGTACCGGGACTAGCGGGCCCAAGGGGGCCCCCTCCTACAATGAGCAGTTCTTC.

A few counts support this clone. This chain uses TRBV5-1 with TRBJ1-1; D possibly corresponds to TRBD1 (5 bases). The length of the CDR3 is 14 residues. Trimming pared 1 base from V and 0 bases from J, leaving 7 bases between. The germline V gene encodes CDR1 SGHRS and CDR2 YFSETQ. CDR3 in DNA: TGCGCCAGCAGCTTGCAGGGCATGAACACTGAAGCTTTCTTT. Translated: CASSLQGMNTEAFF.

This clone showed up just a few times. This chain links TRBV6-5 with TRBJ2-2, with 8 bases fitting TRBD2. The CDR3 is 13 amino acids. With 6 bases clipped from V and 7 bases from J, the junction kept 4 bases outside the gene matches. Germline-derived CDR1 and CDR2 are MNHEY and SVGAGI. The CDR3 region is CASRTSDGGELFF. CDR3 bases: TGTGCCAGCAGGACTAGCGATGGCGGGGAGCTGTTTTTT.

CDR3 nucleotide sequence: TGTGCCAGCAGGTCGTCCTACGAGCAGTACTTC. Amino acid sequence: CASRSSYEQYF. V usage is TRBV6-5 and J usage is TRBJ2-7; D not resolved. Germline CDR1 reads MNHEY; CDR2 reads SVGAGI. CDR3 length: 11 amino acids. V was cut by 6 bases and J by 1 base, with 4 bases left in between.

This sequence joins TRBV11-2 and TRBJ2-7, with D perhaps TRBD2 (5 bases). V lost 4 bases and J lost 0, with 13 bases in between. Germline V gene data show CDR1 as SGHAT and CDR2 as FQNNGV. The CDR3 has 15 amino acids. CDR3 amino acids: CASSSKDGVSYEQYF. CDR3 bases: TGTGCCAGCAGCTCGAAGGACGGGGTCTCCTACGAGCAGTACTTC.

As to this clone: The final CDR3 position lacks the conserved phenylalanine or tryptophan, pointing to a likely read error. The CDR3 sequence is CACSGTSGTSGANVLTV. CDR3 nucleotides: TGTGCCTGTTCCGGGACTAGCGGCACCTCTGGGGCCAACGTCCTGACTGTC. The chain employs TRBV30 and TRBJ2-6; 11 bases align to TRBD2. Germline CDR1 GTSNPN, CDR2 SVGIG (reference sequence). V gave up 6 bases and J gave up 0 bases; unmatched junction bases: 7. This CDR3 contains 17 residues.